One sample yielded the 30 T cell receptor beta chains listed below, sequenced in a study of blood T cell repertoires in COVID-19. Clones were sequenced by immunoSEQ multiplex PCR, and TCRdb holds only the in-frame ones, with some missing. The sample carries 150,000 to 200,000 clones, approximately 87% recorded once. The sequenced sample consisted of peripheral blood. The source of these receptors is a woman aged 18-29 years who had recovered from COVID-19.

V and J are TRBV29-1 and TRBJ1-1; TRBD1 is a possible D gene (6 bases). The CDR3 runs 15 residues. V was clipped by 1 base and J by 3 bases, with 15 bases between them. Germline-derived CDR1 and CDR2 are SQVTM and ANQGSEA. DNA of the CDR3: TGCAGCGTTGAAGCTTTTGGGAGGGGGGACACTGAAGCTTTCTTT. Translation gives CSVEAFGRGDTEAFF.

The J gene is TRBJ2-1, the V gene TRBV7-2, with 9 bases identical to TRBD2. Germline V gene sequence: CDR1 SGHTA, CDR2 FQGNSA. The trim removed 3 bases at V and 5 bases at J, leaving 5 bases unmatched. This CDR3 has 15 residues. The DNA of the CDR3 is TGTGCCAGCAGCTTTAGCGGGAGCAGCCACAATGAGCAGTTCTTC. Residues: CASSFSGSSHNEQFF.

V usage is TRBV5-1 and J usage is TRBJ1-6, with TRBD1 matching 7 bases. The trim removed 0 bases at V and 8 bases at J, leaving 5 bases unmatched. This CDR3 contains 15 residues. The V gene's germline CDR1 is SGHRS and CDR2 YFSETQ. This chain's CDR3 is CASSLDRTGYSPLHF. In DNA form, the CDR3 reads TGCGCCAGCAGCTTGGATCGGACAGGATATTCACCCCTCCACTTT.

For this clone: The same CDR3 can be traced to other DNA sequences in this sample. V gene TRBV20-1 combines with J gene TRBJ2-3; D is unclear. V was shortened by 3 bases and J by 3 bases, with 4 bases between the two germline ends. Germline CDR1 reads DFQATT; CDR2 reads SNEGSKA (reference sequence). CDR3 size: 11 residues. The CDR3 nucleotides read TGCAGTGCTAGCAGAACAGATACGCAGTATTTT. It codes for CSASRTDTQYF.

The chain is built from TRBV27 and TRBJ2-1; TRBD2 is a possible D gene (6 bases). Trimming stripped 5 bases from V and 4 bases from J, with 12 bases between. CDR3 length: 14 residues. Germline values: CDR1 MNHEY, CDR2 SMNVEV (reference sequence). The CDR3 bases are TGTGCCAGCAGTCTCGGGGGAGTTTACAATGAGCAGTTCTTC. Amino acid sequence: CASSLGGVYNEQFF.

The chain couples TRBV7-9 to TRBJ2-7; D uncertain. Germline V gene lookup returns CDR1 SEHNR and CDR2 FQNEAQ (reference sequence). This CDR3 is 11 amino acids long. Trimming left V 5 bases short and J 6 bases short, with 8 bases between. In DNA form, the CDR3 reads TGTGCCAGCAGCCCCCTAGTCGAGCAGTACGTC. This translates into CASSPLVEQYV.

This clone was observed many times. This chain links TRBV28 with TRBJ2-1; 8 nucleotides line up with TRBD1. Germline CDR1 and CDR2: MDHEN and SYDVKM. Trimming removed 4 bases from V and 3 bases from J; junction bases left unmatched: 20. CDR3 size: 20 residues. CDR3 sequence (DNA): TGTGCCAGCAGTTCAGGATTCCAGGGGGCGCAGAGTTCGTTCTACAATGAGCAGTTCTTC. Its translation is CASSSGFQGAQSSFYNEQFF.

The V gene is TRBV10-3, the J gene TRBJ1-1, with 12 bases fitting TRBD1. This CDR3 is built from 15 residues. J gave up 4 bases and V 6 bases, and 6 bases lay outside the gene matches. Germline V gene lookup returns CDR1 ENHRY and CDR2 SYGVKD. Written as DNA, the CDR3 is TGTGCCATCAGCGGGACAGGGGGCAAGGGCACTGAAGCTTTCTTT. Encoded protein: CAISGTGGKGTEAFF.

V and J are TRBV3-1 (or the pseudogene TRBV3-2) and TRBJ1-4; D is possibly TRBD1 (5 bases). The CDR3 loop spans 16 amino acids. Trimming cost V 0 bases and J 2 bases, with 10 bases left between them. Germline V gives CDR1 LGHDT, CDR2 YNNKEL (reference sequence). CDR3 amino acids: CASSQDLGGTNEKLFF. In nucleotides, the CDR3 is TGTGCCAGCAGCCAAGATCTGGGGGGGACTAATGAAAAACTGTTTTTT.

Comments on this clone: At one end, the junction sequence differs from germline, possibly due to a read error. The chain links TRBV30 to TRBJ2-5; 16 nucleotides line up with TRBD2. The CDR3 totals 15 residues. Germline V gives CDR1 GTSNPN, CDR2 SVGIG (reference sequence). In nucleotides, the CDR3 is TGCGGGACTAGCGGGAGGGGCCGAAACCAAGAGACCCAGTACTTC. Translation gives CGTSGRGRNQETQYF.

The rearrangement links TRBV30 to TRBJ1-4; D perhaps matches TRBD1 (5 bases). V lost 4 bases, J lost 8 bases, and 14 bases lay in between. The CDR3 contains 13 residues. Germline CDR1 GTSNPN, CDR2 SVGIG (reference sequence). The CDR3, as DNA: TGTGCCTGGACCGGCGGGGGAGGCGAAAAACTGTTTTTT. This sequence encodes CAWTGGGGEKLFF.

The chain joins TRBV9 to TRBJ2-3, with D possibly being TRBD2 (5 bases). This CDR3 comprises 17 residues. Between the trimmed V and J ends, which lost 4 bases and 4 bases, there was a span of 22 bases. The germline V gene encodes CDR1 SGDLS and CDR2 YYNGEE. The CDR3 DNA is TGTGCCAGCAGCCCTTCCCTTCTAGCCCGGGAAGCAGATACGCAGTATTTT. It specifies CASSPSLLAREADTQYF. Complete variable domain (other parts from reference TRBV9 and TRBJ2-3): DSGVTQTPKHLITATGQRVTLRCSPRSGDLSVYWYQQSLDQGLQFLIQYYNGEERAKGNILERFSAQQFPDLHSELNLSSLELGDSALYFCASSPSLLAREADTQYFGPGTRLTVL.

This CDR3 is CASSPTVSYEQYF. Here the CDR3 DNA reads TGTGCCAGCAGCCCTACCGTCTCCTACGAGCAGTACTTC. This chain uses TRBV7-9 with TRBJ2-7; D is unresolved. The V and J ends lost 5 bases and 0 bases respectively, with 8 bases between them. The germline CDR1 and CDR2 sequences are SEHNR and FQNEAQ (reference sequence). The CDR3 consists of 13 residues.

CDR3 sequence reads: CASRISYDSIYGYTF. DNA for the CDR3: TGTGCCAGCAGAATTTCCTACGACTCCATTTATGGCTACACCTTC. V and J are TRBV6-5 and TRBJ1-2, with D uncertain. The V and J ends lost 6 bases and 5 bases respectively, with 19 bases between them. CDR1 and CDR2 (germline): MNHEY, SVGAGI. This CDR3 contains 15 residues.

V is TRBV2 and J is TRBJ2-5; 9 positions agree with TRBD1. The CDR3 loop spans 14 amino acids. Germline V gene sequence: CDR1 SNHLY, CDR2 FYNNEI. V was clipped by 7 bases and J by 5 bases; unmatched bases: 8. CDR3 region: CASTRTGVGETQYF. CDR3 in DNA: TGTGCCAGCACTAGGACAGGGGTTGGGGAGACCCAGTACTTC.

This clone has only one observation. The chain has TRBV19 and TRBJ1-5; the match to TRBD1 covers 8 bases. After removal of 4 bases from V and 5 bases from J, the junction contained 16 bases not matched to a gene. In germline, CDR1 is LNHDA, CDR2 SQIVND (reference sequence). The CDR3 extends over 18 amino acids. The CDR3 coding sequence is TGTGCCAGTAGTACTTTCTCAGGGGGCATGGGAAGATATCAGCCCCAGCATTTT. Amino acid sequence: CASSTFSGGMGRYQPQHF.

This chain connects TRBV28 to TRBJ2-3; the match to TRBD2 covers 7 bases. This CDR3 comprises 14 residues. The germline V gene encodes CDR1 MDHEN and CDR2 SYDVKM. Unmatched junction bases numbered 6, after V lost 8 bases and J lost 1 base. CDR3 DNA sequence: TGTGCCAGCTTAGGTGCGGGGGGCACAGATACGCAGTATTTT. Protein product: CASLGAGGTDTQYF.

The rearrangement joins TRBV23-1 to TRBJ2-3, with 11 bases that match TRBD1. TRBV23-1 is labeled an ORF, and its function is uncertain. V was pared by 3 bases and J by 1 base, with 3 bases of the junction left unmatched. CDR3 length: 16 residues. The CDR3 region has the DNA TGCGCCAGCAGTCAGGGACAGGGGGGTGGCACAGATACGCAGTATTTT. Translating gives CASSQGQGGGTDTQYF.

This clone has only one observation. This chain links TRBV7-2 with TRBJ2-3, with 7 bases identical to TRBD2. Germline loops: CDR1 SGHTA, CDR2 FQGNSA. The V segment lost 2 bases and the J segment 7 bases; nucleotides outside the gene matches: 6. CDR3 length: 14 amino acids. CDR3 coding DNA: TGTGCCAGCAGCTTACTGGGAGGGGCTAATACGCAGTATTTT. Encoded protein: CASSLLGGANTQYF.

Remarks on this clone: One junction end disagrees with the germline gene, perhaps due to a read error. The sample contains more than one DNA sequence encoding this CDR3. The rearrangement links TRBV9 to TRBJ1-2; no clear D gene. The CDR3 length is 12 residues. Germline loops: CDR1 SGDLS, CDR2 YYNGEE. The chain's CDR3 is CASRAGNYGYTF. DNA of the CDR3: TGTGCCAGCAGGGCGGGGAACTATGGCTACACCTTT.

This sequence joins TRBV7-9 and TRBJ2-1; a weak D match, TRBD1 (6 bases). The CDR3 spans 15 residues. Trimming stripped 5 bases from V and 0 bases from J, with 11 bases between. Germline V lookup: CDR1 SEHNR, CDR2 FQNEAQ (reference sequence). CDR3 sequence (DNA): TGTGCCAGCAGCCAGCGAGGGGGCTCCTACAATGAGCAGTTCTTC. It encodes CASSQRGGSYNEQFF.

This chain connects TRBV9 to TRBJ2-6, with a possible D match to TRBD2 (5 bases). There are 15 residues in the CDR3. Germline V gives CDR1 SGDLS, CDR2 YYNGEE. Trimming shortened V by 5 bases and J by 0 bases, and 9 bases separated the two germline ends. In nucleotides, the CDR3 is TGTGCCAGCAGAGTCGAGGGCTCTGGGGCCAACGTCCTGACTTTC. Encoded protein: CASRVEGSGANVLTF.

The chain recombines TRBV3-1 (or the pseudogene TRBV3-2) with TRBJ1-1; D ambiguous. CDR3 length: 15 amino acids. Trimming took off 0 bases at V and 5 bases at J, with 13 bases between the two ends. Germline-derived CDR1 and CDR2 are LGHDT and YNNKEL (reference sequence). CDR3 DNA sequence: TGTGCCAGCAGCCAAGAATGGCGCCCGGGGACTGAAGCTTTCTTT. This gives the protein CASSQEWRPGTEAFF.

The chain couples TRBV6-2 or TRBV6-3 to TRBJ2-7, with 8 bases matching TRBD1. There are 14 residues in the CDR3. V lost 2 bases to trimming and J lost 2 bases; unmatched junction nucleotides: 2. CDR1 MNHEY and CDR2 SVGEGT come from the germline V gene. The CDR3 sequence: CASSYRDRPYEQYF. The CDR3 coding sequence is TGTGCCAGCAGTTACCGGGACAGGCCCTACGAGCAGTACTTC.

This chain uses TRBV7-6 with TRBJ2-7; 8 nucleotides align to TRBD1. Per germline, CDR1 SGHVS and CDR2 FNYEAQ. V dropped 5 bases and J dropped 2; count of bases not matched to a gene: 8. CDR3 length: 15 residues. DNA for the CDR3: TGTGCCAGCAGCCTCGGGACAGGAGGTCCCTACGAGCAGTACTTC. This sequence encodes CASSLGTGGPYEQYF.

V gene TRBV18 combines with J gene TRBJ2-5; 10 bases agree with TRBD2. CDR3 length equals 15 residues. Germline V gene sequence: CDR1 KGHSH, CDR2 LQKENI. V was pared by 4 bases and J by 13 bases, with 15 bases of the junction left unmatched. CDR3 sequence: CASSHNRPSGSLSYF. DNA for the CDR3: TGTGCCAGCTCACACAACCGGCCTAGCGGGAGCCTATCGTACTTC.

The gene calls are TRBV6-5 and TRBJ2-1, with 8 bases aligning to TRBD2. CDR1 MNHEY and CDR2 SVGAGI come from the germline V gene. V lost 4 bases, J lost 9 bases, and 8 bases stayed unmatched. The CDR3 sequence is 14 residues long. In nucleotides, the CDR3 is TGTGCCAGCAGTTTTCGGGAGGGAGTTAGTGAGCAGTTCTTC. Translating gives CASSFREGVSEQFF.

This sequence joins TRBV6-2 or TRBV6-3 and TRBJ2-7; tentatively, D is TRBD2 (6 bases). CDR3 size: 14 residues. Trimming left V 3 bases short and J 4 bases short, with 13 bases between. Germline loops: CDR1 MNHEY, CDR2 SVGEGT. CDR3 bases: TGTGCCAGCAGTTATTCACCGGGAGCTTACGAGCAGTACGTC. As protein: CASSYSPGAYEQYV.

This chain connects TRBV10-3 to TRBJ2-3, with no clear D. Germline loops: CDR1 ENHRY, CDR2 SYGVKD. The CDR3 contains 15 residues. V was cut by 3 bases and J by 2 bases, with 12 bases left in between. The CDR3 DNA reads as TGTGCCATCAGTGAAGGCAGGATATCCACAGATACGCAGTATTTT. It specifies CAISEGRISTDTQYF.

The rearrangement links TRBV6-5 to TRBJ1-1, with 9 bases lining up with TRBD1. The CDR3 runs 14 residues. Unmatched junction bases numbered 4, after V lost 6 bases and J lost 2 bases. Germline V gives CDR1 MNHEY, CDR2 SVGAGI. The CDR3 region is CASSVTGGNTEAFF. The CDR3 nucleotides are TGTGCCAGCAGCGTCACAGGGGGCAACACTGAAGCTTTCTTT.